This T cell receptor beta chain was observed in a study of CD8+ T cells in alopecia areata. This clone was observed a single time. Reverse transcription of extracted RNA yielded cDNA, which provided the sequencing template. TCRdb's copy holds only in-frame clones and misses some; the assay was immunoSEQ multiplex PCR. The table records a few hundred thousand clones, 67% of them present only once. The CDR3 loop spans 15 amino acids. V lost 3 bases and J lost 1, with 10 bases in between. From germline, CDR1 is MNHNS and CDR2 SASEGT. The J gene is TRBJ2-1, the V gene TRBV6-1, with D uncertain. This receptor was identified in a human donor with alopecia areata. Source: CD4+ T cells sorted from blood, taken at week 0. The CDR3 nucleotides are TGTGCCAGCAGTGACCAGTGGGCATCCTACAATGAGCAGTTCTTC. Protein: CASSDQWASYNEQFF.